Shown below are 23 T cell receptor beta chains from a single sample sequenced in a study of metastatic and nonmetastatic thyroid tumors. Every patient underwent thyroid surgery untreated. TCRdb re-processed the PCR reads through MiXCR. This sample has under 50,000 clones, with 22% found just once. Material: blood. The source of these receptors is a male donor with papillary thyroid cancer or a benign thyroid nodule (not recorded which). Some clones in this sample may be carry-over from other donors' samples.

In its sample, this clone is medium-sized. The chain carries TRBV18 and TRBJ2-7, with D possibly being TRBD2 (6 bases). V lost 2 bases and J 3 bases, leaving 14 bases between the germline ends. The length of the CDR3 is 15 residues. Germline V CDR1 and CDR2: KGHSH, LQKENI. CDR3 in DNA: TGTGCCAGCTCACCAGGGGACTGGAAAAACTACGAGCAGTACTTC. Its translation: CASSPGDWKNYEQYF.

This clone was seen at least ten times. This chain connects TRBV7-9 to TRBJ2-3, with 8 nucleotides matching TRBD2. The CDR3 has 15 amino acids. Germline assignment: CDR1 SEHNR and CDR2 FQNEAQ (reference sequence). V trimming: 2 bases; J trimming: 4 bases; junction bases outside the gene matches: 5. This CDR3 reads CASSLLSGRADTQYF. The CDR3 nucleotides read TGTGCCAGCAGCTTACTCAGCGGGAGAGCAGATACGCAGTATTTT.

This sequence joins TRBV15 and TRBJ2-7, with D perhaps being TRBD1 or TRBD2 (5 bases each). V lost 5 bases and J lost 2, with 10 bases in between. This CDR3 is 13 amino acids long. Germline CDR1 and CDR2: LNHNV and YYDKDF (reference sequence). Here the CDR3 DNA reads TGTGCCACCAGCCGGGACCGACCCTACGAGCAGTACTTC. Protein product: CATSRDRPYEQYF.

This clone was observed many times. The V gene is TRBV19, the J gene TRBJ2-1; the match to TRBD2 covers 8 bases. The CDR3 runs 14 residues. The germline V gene encodes CDR1 LNHDA and CDR2 SQIVND (reference sequence). Losses at the gene ends were 2 bases for V and 6 bases for J; bases not matched to a gene: 3. The CDR3 region is CASSISGTSNEQFF. The CDR3 DNA follows: TGTGCCAGTAGTATAAGTGGGACTAGCAATGAGCAGTTCTTC.

This clone has just a few counts. This chain links TRBV6-2 or TRBV6-3 with TRBJ2-7; D is unclear. The CDR3 contains 10 residues. V shed 10 bases and J shed 5 bases, with 9 bases lying between them. CDR1 and CDR2 (germline): MNHEY, SVGEGT. CDR3 sequence: CATLTNEQYF. CDR3 bases: TGTGCCACCCTAACAAACGAGCAGTACTTC.

In this sample, this clone turned up many times. The chain couples TRBV20-1 to TRBJ1-1, with D tentatively TRBD1 (5 bases). This CDR3 comprises 13 residues. The V end was cut by 1 base, the J end by 5 bases, with 11 bases between. Per germline, CDR1 DFQATT and CDR2 SNEGSKA (reference sequence). CDR3 sequence reads: CSARGDPLTEAFF. In nucleotides, the CDR3 is TGCAGTGCTAGAGGGGACCCCCTGACTGAAGCTTTCTTT.

By sample share, this clone is medium-sized. This sequence joins TRBV20-1 and TRBJ2-7; possibly TRBD2 for D (5 bases). Germline-derived CDR1 and CDR2 are DFQATT and SNEGSKA (reference sequence). The CDR3 has 15 residues. V was trimmed by 1 base and J by 0 bases, leaving 13 bases between them. The CDR3 DNA is TGCAGTGCTAGAGCATGGACTCATAGCTCCTACGAGCAGTACTTC. Protein product: CSARAWTHSSYEQYF.

This clone was observed at least ten times. The gene calls are TRBV3-1 and TRBJ2-7, with 8 bases that match TRBD1. V lost 4 bases to trimming and J lost 0 bases; unmatched junction nucleotides: 8. CDR1 is LGHDT, CDR2 YNNKEL, per germline (reference sequence). The CDR3 totals 16 residues. The DNA for the CDR3 is TGTGCCAGCAGCCTAGACGGGACAGGAAGCTCCTACGAGCAGTACTTC. The encoded protein is CASSLDGTGSSYEQYF.

This clone has at least ten counts. The V gene is TRBV5-1, the J gene TRBJ2-3; D possibly corresponds to TRBD2 (6 bases). The CDR3 length is 16 residues. Trimming shortened V by 3 bases and J by 0 bases, and 14 bases separated the two germline ends. Per the germline V gene, CDR1 is SGHRS and CDR2 is YFSETQ. The CDR3 reads CASSSSGSLSTDTQYF. The CDR3 nucleotides are TGCGCCAGCAGCTCGTCCGGGAGCCTTAGCACAGATACGCAGTATTTT.

A few counts support this clone. The CDR3 does not end in the conserved phenylalanine or tryptophan, so this is likely a read error. V usage is TRBV27 and J usage is TRBJ2-3; TRBD2 matches 8 bases. The trim removed 4 bases at V and 4 bases at J, leaving 10 bases unmatched. The CDR3 is 16 residues long. The germline CDR1 and CDR2 sequences are MNHEY and SMNVEV (reference sequence). The CDR3 coding sequence is TGTGCCAGCAGTTCCCGACTAGCGTGGGAAGCAGATACGCAGTATTCT. Protein product: CASSSRLAWEADTQYS.

A few counts support this clone. A clone one base away is much larger, so this may be a read error. Different DNA sequences within this sample yield the same CDR3. The gene calls are TRBV27 and TRBJ2-1, with TRBD2 identical over 12 bases. Trimming took 6 bases from V and 9 from J; bases not matched to a gene: 6. Germline lookup yields CDR1 MNHEY and CDR2 SMNVEV (reference sequence). This CDR3 is 14 amino acids long. CDR3: CASRPGLAGLEQFF. CDR3 in DNA: TGTGCCAGCAGACCTGGACTAGCGGGACTTGAGCAGTTCTTC.

This clone showed up many times. The chain recombines TRBV18 with TRBJ1-2; 7 positions match TRBD1. With V trimmed by 2 bases and J by 8 bases, 11 bases remained unmatched. Germline V gives CDR1 KGHSH, CDR2 LQKENI. The CDR3 loop spans 15 amino acids. The chain's CDR3 is CASSPGDSPSGGYTF. The CDR3 nucleotides read TGTGCCAGCTCACCAGGGGACAGCCCCTCAGGCGGCTACACCTTC.

The chain has TRBV5-8 and TRBJ1-1; TRBD1 might be the D (5 bases). V dropped 7 bases and J dropped 0 bases, with 7 bases sitting between them. Germline CDR1 and CDR2: SGHTS and YDEGEE. The CDR3 extends over 12 amino acids. The CDR3 loop reads CASGGLNTEAFF. The CDR3 DNA reads as TGTGCCAGCGGGGGGTTGAACACTGAAGCTTTCTTT. Supplemented by reference TRBV5-8 and TRBJ1-1, the full variable domain reads EAGVTQSPTHLIKTRGQQATLRCSPISGHTSVYWYQQALGLGLQFLLWYDEGEERNRGNFPPRFSGRQFPNYSSELNVNALELEDSALYLCASGGLNTEAFFGQGTRLTVV.

This clone was seen a few times. The rearrangement links TRBV6-1 to TRBJ2-5; possibly TRBD1 for D (6 bases). Germline V gives CDR1 MNHNS, CDR2 SASEGT. This CDR3 has 14 residues. V was shortened by 5 bases and J by 1 base, with 11 bases between the two germline ends. In DNA form, the CDR3 reads TGTGCCAGCAGTCCTAGGGACACCCAAGAGACCCAGTACTTC. Its translation is CASSPRDTQETQYF.

As concerns this clone: This may be a read error, as it is one base from a much larger clone. This chain links TRBV27 with TRBJ2-7; 9 positions match TRBD1. The V gene end was trimmed by 8 bases and the J gene end by 0 bases; junction bases not matched to a gene: 8. Germline-derived CDR1 and CDR2 are MNHEY and SMNVEV (reference sequence). The CDR3 spans 15 residues. The CDR3 spells CASGRSTGGSYEQYF. In DNA form, the CDR3 reads TGTGCCAGCGGTCGATCGACAGGGGGCTCCTACGAGCAGTACTTC.

The rearrangement uses TRBV6-5 and TRBJ2-7; no definite D call. The ends were cut back, 3 bases at V and 3 bases at J, with 12 bases in the middle. Germline lookup yields CDR1 MNHEY and CDR2 SVGAGI. This CDR3 region has 14 residues. The CDR3 protein is CASSYSWECYEQYF. In DNA form, the CDR3 reads TGTGCCAGCAGTTATTCGTGGGAATGCTACGAGCAGTACTTC.

This clone appeared many times. Given a much more abundant clone one base away, this may be a read error. V usage is TRBV9 and J usage is TRBJ2-2; D might be TRBD2 (7 bases). The CDR3 loop spans 18 amino acids. The germline V gene has CDR1 SGDLS and CDR2 YYNGEE. This CDR3 is CASSSRGAGYANTGELLF. CDR3 DNA: TGTGCCAGCAGCTCCCGGGGGGCGGGGTACGCGAACACCGGGGAGCTGCTTTTT.

In DNA form, the CDR3 reads TGTGCCAGCAGTGATGCCAGATTGAACACTGAAGCTTTCTTT. This translates into CASSDARLNTEAFF. This chain links TRBV2 with TRBJ1-1; D not certain. CDR3 length equals 14 residues. The germline CDR1 and CDR2 sequences are SNHLY and FYNNEI. Trimming pared 3 bases from V and 0 bases from J, leaving 8 bases between.

At least ten counts were recorded for this clone. The rearrangement links TRBV12-3 or TRBV12-4 to TRBJ1-1; D is ambiguous. V lost 6 bases to trimming and J lost 0 bases, with 8 bases between them. CDR3 length: 13 residues. The CDR3 spells CASSSGLNTEAFF. DNA for the CDR3: TGTGCCAGCAGCTCCGGGCTGAACACTGAAGCTTTCTTT.

In its sample, this clone was seen many times. The junction does not match germline at one end; this may be a read error. The chain carries TRBV7-7 and TRBJ2-2; D is perhaps TRBD2 (5 bases). Germline lookup yields CDR1 SSHAT and CDR2 FNYEAQ (reference sequence). This CDR3 spans 15 amino acids. Here the CDR3 DNA reads TGTGCTAGCAGCTTATGTCGGGGAGAGGACCGGGGAGCTGTTTTT. It yields the protein CASSLCRGEDRGAVF.

This clone has only a few counts. This rearrangement joins TRBV9 to TRBJ1-2; D ambiguous. Trimming removed 3 bases from V and 6 bases from J, with 6 bases in between. This CDR3 contains 11 residues. Germline values: CDR1 SGDLS, CDR2 YYNGEE. The CDR3 DNA is TGTGCCAGCAGCGCGGCGGATGGCTACACCTTC. Residues: CASSAADGYTF.

The V and J genes are TRBV12-3 or TRBV12-4 and TRBJ2-7; possibly TRBD2 for D (6 bases). The CDR3 has 14 amino acids. Deletions cut 3 bases from V and 3 bases from J, with 12 bases between. The CDR3 is CASSLRGAIYEQYF. The CDR3 DNA follows: TGTGCCAGCAGTTTGCGGGGCGCGATCTACGAGCAGTACTTC.

The rearrangement links TRBV7-2 to TRBJ2-7, with 9 bases matching TRBD2. Losses at the gene ends were 4 bases for V and 3 bases for J; bases not matched to a gene: 4. This CDR3 is built from 14 residues. Per germline, CDR1 SGHTA and CDR2 FQGNSA. The CDR3 here is CASSSGTSLYEQYF. CDR3 nucleotides: TGTGCCAGCAGCTCCGGGACTAGCCTCTACGAGCAGTACTTC.